This T cell receptor beta chain was sequenced during a study of spatial heterogeneity in lung cancer. Turning to this clonotype: What it binds is not known.

Each CDR3 protein is one row after TCRdb ran MiXCR on the 5' RACE reads. The repertoire holds 55,000 to 75,000 distinct CDR3 sequences, with around 8.2% as singletons. Overall study findings and caveats: Blood showed ubiquitous tumor TCRs more often at resection than at routine follow-up.

Time point given: sample taken at primary tumor resection. Without sorting, whole RNA was sequenced from tumor, nontumor lung or frozen PBMC. The source was PBMCs, collected at surgery. The TCR comes from a female donor with early-stage non-small cell lung cancer.

The CDR3 spells CASSQTGNQPQHF. The CDR3, as DNA: TGTGCCAGCAGCCAGACAGGGAATCAGCCCCAGCATTTT. The chain employs TRBV6-2 or TRBV6-3 and TRBJ1-5; 7 bases are shared with TRBD1. Trimming took 6 bases from V and 4 from J; bases not matched to a gene: 3. The CDR3 extends over 13 amino acids. Germline V lookup: CDR1 MNHEY, CDR2 SVGEGT.